The 11 T cell receptor beta chains below all came from one sample that was sequenced in a study of OX40 agonist ivuxolimab in advanced cancers. Sequenced by immunoSEQ multiplex PCR; TCRdb stores in-frame clones only, minus some. The table lists some 50,000 clones, more than 70% of them singletons. The input for sequencing was CD4+ or CD8+ T cells sorted from blood, taken in a trial of the OX40 agonist ivuxolimab. The origin of the receptors is an adult with an advanced solid tumor such as melanoma, head and neck, liver or kidney cancer.

J is TRBJ1-6 and V is TRBV28; D not certain. The germline V gene encodes CDR1 MDHEN and CDR2 SYDVKM. The CDR3 is made up of 14 amino acids. Trimming took 7 bases from V and 4 from J, leaving 11 bases between them. CDR3 loop: CASIEENYNSPLHF. The CDR3 DNA reads TGTGCCAGCATCGAGGAGAATTATAATTCACCCCTCCACTTT. The entire variable domain, with the rest obtained from reference TRBV28 and TRBJ1-6, is as follows: DVKVTQSSRYLVKRTGEKVFLECVQDMDHENMFWYRQDPGLGLRLIYFSYDVKMKEKGDIPEGYSVSREKKERFSLILESASTNQTSMYLCASIEENYNSPLHFGNGTRLTVT.

The chain is built from TRBV7-6 and TRBJ2-1; 7 positions match TRBD2. The V gene end was trimmed by 5 bases and the J gene end by 5 bases; junction bases not matched to a gene: 12. CDR1 and CDR2 from the germline V gene are SGHVS and FNYEAQ. The CDR3 is 16 residues long. CDR3 sequence reads: CASSPQTGRINNEQFF. As DNA, the CDR3 is TGTGCCAGCAGCCCACAAACCGGGAGGATCAACAATGAGCAGTTCTTC.

V usage is TRBV7-8 and J usage is TRBJ1-1; no reliable D call. The length of the CDR3 is 16 residues. V dropped 0 bases and J dropped 1 base, with 12 bases sitting between them. CDR1 is SGHVS and CDR2 is FQNEAQ in the germline V gene. The CDR3 DNA is TGTGCCAGCAGCTTAGCTGGGAGGAAGGGGAACACTGAAGCTTTCTTT. This sequence encodes CASSLAGRKGNTEAFF.

This sequence joins TRBV30 and TRBJ2-5, with D perhaps TRBD2 (5 bases). This CDR3 spans 16 amino acids. V was cut by 4 bases and J by 1 base, with 19 bases left in between. Germline CDR1 reads GTSNPN; CDR2 reads SVGIG (reference sequence). The CDR3 coding sequence is TGTGCCTGGACCCCCGGTGTAGCGTGGGGCCAAGAGACCCAGTACTTC. This gives the protein CAWTPGVAWGQETQYF.

The chain is built from TRBV28 and TRBJ2-7, with D perhaps matching TRBD1 (6 bases). The CDR3 contains 12 residues. V lost 6 bases and J lost 4, with 10 bases in between. Germline V gene data show CDR1 as MDHEN and CDR2 as SYDVKM. The CDR3 region has the DNA TGTGCCAGCAGGCACAGGGATTACGAGCAGTACTTC. Its protein product is CASRHRDYEQYF. Together with reference TRBV28 and TRBJ2-7, the CDR3 gives the full variable domain: DVKVTQSSRYLVKRTGEKVFLECVQDMDHENMFWYRQDPGLGLRLIYFSYDVKMKEKGDIPEGYSVSREKKERFSLILESASTNQTSMYLCASRHRDYEQYFGPGTRLTVT.

This CDR3 reads CASRGGGANVLTF. CDR3 bases: TGTGCCAGCAGAGGAGGTGGGGCCAACGTCCTGACTTTC. The rearrangement links TRBV11-3 to TRBJ2-6; perhaps TRBD2 as D (5 bases). CDR3 length: 13 amino acids. Germline CDR1 is SGHNT and CDR2 is YENEEA. V was shortened by 6 bases and J by 3 bases, with 6 bases between the two germline ends.

This sequence joins TRBV19 and TRBJ2-1, with 9 bases aligning to TRBD1. CDR1 LNHDA and CDR2 SQIVND come from the germline V gene (reference sequence). The J segment lost 6 bases and the V segment lost 1 base, leaving 7 bases of the junction unmatched. The CDR3 loop spans 16 amino acids. The CDR3 sequence is CASSIVQGAGFNEQFF. Written as DNA, the CDR3 is TGTGCCAGTAGTATAGTACAGGGGGCCGGTTTCAATGAGCAGTTCTTC.

The rearrangement joins TRBV5-6 to TRBJ2-7, with TRBD1 identical over 10 bases. CDR3 length: 16 amino acids. CDR1 SGHDT and CDR2 YYEEEE come from the germline V gene. The V gene end was trimmed by 0 bases and the J gene end by 4 bases; junction bases not matched to a gene: 7. The CDR3 reads CASSLEMGQGTYEQYF. The DNA for the CDR3 is TGTGCCAGCAGCTTGGAGATGGGACAGGGGACGTACGAGCAGTACTTC.

The rearrangement joins TRBV27 to TRBJ2-5; TRBD2 agrees at 10 bases. The closer fit of TRBJ2-7 to the DNA end suggests the J call may be wrong. The CDR3 contains 16 residues. Germline assignment: CDR1 MNHEY and CDR2 SMNVEV (reference sequence). The CDR3 loop is CASSSPSSGGTYEQYF. The CDR3 DNA is TGTGCCAGCAGTTCCCCTTCTAGCGGGGGCACCTACGAGCAGTACTTC.

The chain uses TRBV14 and TRBJ2-2; D gene uncertain. CDR3 size: 12 residues. Trimming took 4 bases from V and 5 from J, leaving 5 bases between them. CDR1 is SGHDN and CDR2 is FVKESK in the germline V gene. CDR3 sequence (DNA): TGTGCCAGCAGCCCCCCAACCGGGGAGCTGTTTTTT. Translating it yields CASSPPTGELFF.

The genes are TRBV19 and TRBJ2-5; 10 bases map to TRBD2. This CDR3 has 18 residues. The J segment lost 5 bases and the V segment lost 5 bases, leaving 17 bases of the junction unmatched. Looked up from germline, CDR1 is LNHDA and CDR2 is SQIVND (reference sequence). DNA of the CDR3: TGTGCCAGTAGTCCCAGGGGAGCGGGAGGGCCAGTAGGTGAGACCCAGTACTTC. Encoded protein: CASSPRGAGGPVGETQYF.